The sequence of this TCR beta chain was determined in a study of cytomegalovirus exposure and HLA in healthy donors. With 60 Vbeta and 13 Jbeta primers, the PCR was carried out. This table comes from immunoSEQ multiplex PCR, and its TCRdb copy is limited to in-frame clones, with some not included. The data contain more than 85,000 clones, roughly 88% of them seen just once; the ten biggest clones take up about 1.1%. Germline lookup yields CDR1 MNHNY and CDR2 SVGAGI (reference sequence). The CDR3 covers 15 residues. Trimming removed 0 bases from V and 7 bases from J; junction bases left unmatched: 7. The TCR was taken from a woman aged 18-29 years in good health and CMV-seronegative. Sequencing input: PBMCs. The chain recombines TRBV6-6 with TRBJ2-7; 9 bases line up with TRBD2. CDR3 in DNA: TGTGCCAGCAGTTACTCGGCGGGAGGGCCTGGGGAGCAGTACTTC. Its translation is CASSYSAGGPGEQYF.